The 29 T cell receptor beta chains presented below share a single source sample, sequenced in a study of T-cell reconstitution after alpha-beta-depleted transplantation in children. The TCRbeta library was prepared with unique molecular identifiers. Each CDR3 protein is one row after TCRdb ran MiXCR on the PCR reads. The table has approximately 1,000,000 distinct CDR3 sequences, roughly 29% seen once. Sample: PBMCs, mostly from graft donor cells, taken 360 days after TCRalphabeta/CD19-depleted stem cell transplant. The receptors were sampled from a boy in the first two years of life who had a stem cell transplant for SCID, so the T cells may come from the graft donor.

There are a few counts of this clonotype. The V call is TRBV29-1, the J call TRBJ1-2, with unresolved D. CDR3 size: 13 residues. Germline V lookup: CDR1 SQVTM, CDR2 ANQGSEA. V was pared by 4 bases and J by 6 bases, with 15 bases between. CDR3 bases: TGCAGCGTTGGAAAACAAATGGGAAATGGCTACACCTTC. It translates to CSVGKQMGNGYTF. The full variable domain, completed using reference TRBV29-1 and TRBJ1-2, is SAVISQKPSRDICQRGTSLTIQCQVDSQVTMMFWYRQQPGQSLTLIATANQGSEATYESGFVIDKFPISRPNLTFSTLTVSNMSPEDSSIYLCSVGKQMGNGYTFGSGTRLTVV.

This clonotype was detected only a few times. The chain uses TRBV28 and TRBJ1-5; D unclear. The CDR3 is 12 amino acids. Germline CDR1 is MDHEN and CDR2 is SYDVKM. The V end was cut by 2 bases, the J end by 5 bases, with 4 bases between. CDR3 bases: TGTGCCAGCAGTTTAGATGATCAGCCCCAGCATTTT. Protein sequence: CASSLDDQPQHF.

The chain links TRBV13 to TRBJ1-1, with 7 bases identical to TRBD1. From germline, CDR1 is PRHDT and CDR2 FYEKMQ (reference sequence). This CDR3 is built from 14 residues. Unmatched junction bases numbered 13, after V lost 5 bases and J lost 10 bases. The CDR3 loop is CASSAPRDSLRAFF. The CDR3, as DNA: TGTGCCAGCAGCGCCCCGCGGGACAGTCTTAGAGCTTTCTTT. The whole variable domain, remainder taken from reference TRBV13 and TRBJ1-1, is AAGVIQSPRHLIKEKRETATLKCYPIPRHDTVYWYQQGPGQDPQFLISFYEKMQSDKGSIPDRFSAQQFSDYHSELNMSSLELGDSALYFCASSAPRDSLRAFFGQGTRLTVV.

CDR3 nucleotide sequence: TGCAGTGCTATCCTCGGCGGCTCCTACGAGCAGTACTTC. It is translated as CSAILGGSYEQYF. V and J are TRBV20-1 and TRBJ2-7; the D is unclear. The CDR3 extends over 13 amino acids. V was cut by 4 bases and J by 0 bases, with 10 bases left in between. The germline V gene encodes CDR1 DFQATT and CDR2 SNEGSKA (reference sequence).

This clonotype has a handful of counts. J is TRBJ1-1 and V is TRBV5-1; 7 bases agree with TRBD1. Trimming cost V 7 bases and J 7 bases; bases outside gene matches: 10. Germline V gene lookup returns CDR1 SGHRS and CDR2 YFSETQ. The CDR3 has 13 amino acids. The CDR3 loop is CASVRDSLREAFF. DNA for the CDR3: TGCGCCAGCGTCCGGGACAGCCTGCGTGAAGCTTTCTTT.

This clonotype was observed a few times. V and J are TRBV12-3 or TRBV12-4 and TRBJ2-1; D gene ambiguous. Trimming stripped 0 bases from V and 5 bases from J, with 5 bases between. The CDR3 runs to 13 residues. CDR3 nucleotide sequence: TGTGCCAGCAGTTTAGCCCCGAACAATGAGCAGTTCTTC. It encodes CASSLAPNNEQFF.

The chain recombines TRBV29-1 with TRBJ1-1; 7 nucleotides match TRBD1. Germline lookup yields CDR1 SQVTM and CDR2 ANQGSEA. Losses at the gene ends were 6 bases for V and 0 bases for J; bases not matched to a gene: 1. This CDR3 region has 12 residues. The CDR3 bases are TGCAGCGTGGGACAGCTGAACACTGAAGCTTTCTTT. Protein sequence: CSVGQLNTEAFF. The full variable domain, rest sourced from reference TRBV29-1 and TRBJ1-1, is SAVISQKPSRDICQRGTSLTIQCQVDSQVTMMFWYRQQPGQSLTLIATANQGSEATYESGFVIDKFPISRPNLTFSTLTVSNMSPEDSSIYLCSVGQLNTEAFFGQGTRLTVV.

This clonotype was recorded a few times. V usage is TRBV7-2 and J usage is TRBJ1-5, with 7 bases fitting TRBD1. V shed 2 bases, J shed 3 bases, and the junction held 4 bases outside the gene matches. This CDR3 is built from 15 residues. The germline gives CDR1 SGHTA, CDR2 FQGNSA. The CDR3 sequence: CASSLWGQNNQPQHF. CDR3 nucleotides: TGTGCCAGCAGCTTATGGGGACAGAACAATCAGCCCCAGCATTTT.

The chain carries TRBV9 and TRBJ2-5; D ambiguous. The germline gives CDR1 SGDLS, CDR2 YYNGEE. The CDR3 has 17 residues. Trimming removed 6 bases from V and 3 bases from J, with 24 bases in between. The DNA for the CDR3 is TGTGCCAGCATCAAAAGGTCCAGTTCTCTGCCCGAAGAGACCCAGTACTTC. Translated: CASIKRSSSLPEETQYF. Supplemented by reference TRBV9 and TRBJ2-5, the full variable domain reads DSGVTQTPKHLITATGQRVTLRCSPRSGDLSVYWYQQSLDQGLQFLIQYYNGEERAKGNILERFSAQQFPDLHSELNLSSLELGDSALYFCASIKRSSSLPEETQYFGPGTRLLVL.

CDR3 DNA sequence: TGCGCCAGCAGTGCTCCCCTGGGGGAGTCCAGCTCGGGGGAGACCCAGTACTTC. Translating it yields CASSAPLGESSSGETQYF. This chain uses TRBV10-2 with TRBJ2-5; perhaps D is TRBD1 or TRBD2 (5 bases each). Trimming took off 4 bases at V and 5 bases at J, with 26 bases between the two ends. Germline CDR1 and CDR2: WSHSY and SAAADI. The CDR3 spans 18 residues.

The chain links TRBV6-2 or TRBV6-3 to TRBJ1-5; no firm D call. The CDR3 is 16 residues long. Germline lookup yields CDR1 MNHEY and CDR2 SVGEGT. V shed 2 bases and J shed 4 bases, with 15 bases lying between them. CDR3 residues: CASSYVRGGLNQPQHF. CDR3 in DNA: TGTGCCAGCAGTTACGTGAGAGGCGGGTTAAATCAGCCCCAGCATTTT.

The rearrangement uses TRBV2 and TRBJ2-1; D unclear. Germline V lookup: CDR1 SNHLY, CDR2 FYNNEI. This CDR3 contains 12 residues. Trimming took 4 bases from V and 9 from J, leaving 10 bases between them. This chain's CDR3 is CASSVPWPEQFF. Written as DNA, the CDR3 is TGTGCCAGCAGTGTTCCGTGGCCTGAGCAGTTCTTC. Supplemented by reference TRBV2 and TRBJ2-1, the full variable domain reads EPEVTQTPSHQVTQMGQEVILRCVPISNHLYFYWYRQILGQKVEFLVSFYNNEISEKSEIFDDQFSVERPDGSNFTLKIRSTKLEDSAMYFCASSVPWPEQFFGPGTRLTVL.

There are a few counts of this clonotype. This chain connects TRBV28 to TRBJ1-2; 10 bases are shared with TRBD1. Germline CDR1 and CDR2: MDHEN and SYDVKM. The V and J ends lost 1 base and 6 bases, in that order; junction bases with no gene match: 5. The CDR3 has 15 amino acids. CDR3 loop: CASSLSGTGVNGYTF. The DNA of the CDR3 is TGTGCCAGCAGTTTATCCGGGACAGGGGTAAATGGCTACACCTTC.

This clonotype came up a few times. The rearrangement uses TRBV7-9 and TRBJ1-1; D is ambiguous. Trimming cost V 2 bases and J 4 bases, with 5 bases left between them. Germline-derived CDR1 and CDR2 are SEHNR and FQNEAQ (reference sequence). The CDR3 is made up of 12 amino acids. The CDR3 nucleotides are TGTGCCAGCAGCTTACGCAGCACTGAAGCTTTCTTT. Translating gives CASSLRSTEAFF.

The sample holds a few counts of this clonotype. The J gene is TRBJ2-2, the V gene TRBV5-1, with D uncertain. The ends were cut back, 4 bases at V and 10 bases at J, with 20 bases in the middle. This CDR3 comprises 15 residues. CDR1 and CDR2 from the germline V gene are SGHRS and YFSETQ. The CDR3 loop is CASSPGDMRVPELFF. The CDR3 nucleotides are TGCGCCAGCAGCCCTGGCGACATGAGAGTACCGGAGCTGTTTTTT.

The gene calls are TRBV18 and TRBJ2-3; 8 bases are a match to TRBD2. Per germline, CDR1 KGHSH and CDR2 LQKENI. The V and J ends lost 4 bases and 5 bases, in that order; junction bases with no gene match: 11. CDR3 length: 16 amino acids. CDR3 DNA: TGTGCCAGCTCACGGATCGGGGGGGGCCGGAAAGATACGCAGTATTTT. Residues: CASSRIGGGRKDTQYF.

The rearrangement links TRBV12-1 to TRBJ2-1; the listed D gene, TRBD2, was not tested against the DNA. TRBV12-1 is a recognized pseudogene. The CDR3 is 16 amino acids. CDR3 sequence: CASSRYSGSPLNEQFF. CDR3 bases: TGTGCCAGCAGTCGATATAGCGGGAGCCCCCTCAATGAGCAGTTCTTC.

The chain couples TRBV20-1 to TRBJ2-7; 7 nucleotides match TRBD1. Germline lookup yields CDR1 DFQATT and CDR2 SNEGSKA (reference sequence). J was trimmed by 2 bases and V by 1 base; bases with no gene match: 5. This CDR3 is built from 14 residues. CDR3 bases: TGCAGTGCTAGAGGACAGGGTAGGGCCTACGAGCAGTACTTC. This translates into CSARGQGRAYEQYF.

This clonotype was observed a few times. The V gene is TRBV7-2, the J gene TRBJ2-1, with D perhaps TRBD1 (6 bases). Between the trimmed V and J ends, which lost 6 bases and 9 bases, there was a span of 24 bases. Germline CDR1 reads SGHTA; CDR2 reads FQGNSA. This CDR3 has 16 residues. CDR3 nucleotides: TGTGCCAGCAGACCCCAAGCAGGGGTCCCCTTAGGTGAGCAGTTCTTC. It codes for CASRPQAGVPLGEQFF.

CDR3 DNA sequence: TGCGCCAGCAGCACATATCTAGCGGGGGTCTGGGATGAGCAGTTCTTC. Translating gives CASSTYLAGVWDEQFF. The J gene is TRBJ2-1, the V gene TRBV5-1; TRBD2 aligns across 10 bases. Looked up from germline, CDR1 is SGHRS and CDR2 is YFSETQ. This CDR3 is built from 16 residues. The V segment lost 4 bases and the J segment 8 bases; nucleotides outside the gene matches: 12. The full variable domain, completed using reference TRBV5-1 and TRBJ2-1, is KAGVTQTPRYLIKTRGQQVTLSCSPISGHRSVSWYQQTPGQGLQFLFEYFSETQRNKGNFPGRFSGRQFSNSRSEMNVSTLELGDSALYLCASSTYLAGVWDEQFFGPGTRLTVL.

This chain joins TRBV29-1 and TRBJ1-2; no definite D call. The CDR3 extends over 14 amino acids. Deletions cut 4 bases from V and 3 bases from J, with 15 bases between. Germline-derived CDR1 and CDR2 are SQVTM and ANQGSEA. This CDR3 reads CSVVSVRHYYGYTF. CDR3 DNA: TGCAGCGTTGTGTCGGTCCGACATTACTATGGCTACACCTTC.

This clonotype was seen at least ten times. The chain carries TRBV7-9 and TRBJ2-7; unclear D gene. CDR3 length: 13 residues. V was trimmed by 5 bases and J by 0 bases, leaving 8 bases between them. Germline lookup yields CDR1 SEHNR and CDR2 FQNEAQ (reference sequence). The CDR3 DNA reads TGTGCCAGCAGCCTCTCGACCTCCTACGAGCAGTACTTC. This encodes CASSLSTSYEQYF.

In its sample, this clonotype was seen many times. The chain combines TRBV11-2 with TRBJ2-5, with TRBD1 matching 7 bases. J was trimmed by 1 base and V by 1 base; bases with no gene match: 3. The CDR3 spans 15 residues. Germline V CDR1 and CDR2: SGHAT, FQNNGV. The CDR3 DNA is TGTGCCAGCAGCTTAGGAGGACAGGTCCAAGAGACCCAGTACTTC. Translation: CASSLGGQVQETQYF.

This clonotype has just a few counts. The V call is TRBV7-2, the J call TRBJ2-4; D is perhaps TRBD2 (5 bases). Germline V gene data show CDR1 as SGHTA and CDR2 as FQGNSA. Deletions cut 5 bases from V and 7 bases from J, with 18 bases between. This CDR3 has 15 residues. CDR3 amino acids: CASSPDVLRVNIQYF. The CDR3 bases are TGTGCCAGCAGCCCCGATGTGTTGCGGGTGAACATTCAGTACTTC.

V and J are TRBV20-1 and TRBJ2-2; the D call may be TRBD1 or TRBD2 (6 bases each). The CDR3 contains 15 residues. CDR1 DFQATT and CDR2 SNEGSKA come from the germline V gene (reference sequence). The ends were cut back, 0 bases at V and 6 bases at J, with 14 bases in the middle. The DNA for the CDR3 is TGCAGTGCTAGAGATAGGTCGGGGGCCCCCGGGGAGCTGTTTTTT. This codes for CSARDRSGAPGELFF.

This sequence joins TRBV3-1 and TRBJ2-7, with 11 bases lining up with TRBD1. Germline lookup yields CDR1 LGHDT and CDR2 YNNKEL (reference sequence). The CDR3 totals 15 residues. Trimming cost V 6 bases and J 3 bases; bases outside gene matches: 7. The CDR3 is CASRRGGTGGYEQYF. The CDR3 DNA is TGTGCCAGCAGGAGAGGTGGGACAGGGGGCTACGAGCAGTACTTC.

The chain carries TRBV5-1 and TRBJ2-7; the match to TRBD1 covers 7 bases. CDR3 length equals 17 residues. The germline gives CDR1 SGHRS, CDR2 YFSETQ. With 0 bases clipped from V and 3 bases from J, the junction kept 12 bases outside the gene matches. The CDR3 nucleotides read TGCGCCAGCAGCTTGGCCCCAAGACAGGGCCTAGGCTACGAGCAGTACTTC. Translating gives CASSLAPRQGLGYEQYF.

This clonotype was detected only a few times. This chain joins TRBV12-3 or TRBV12-4 and TRBJ1-5, with TRBD1 matching over 10 bases. V gave up 5 bases and J gave up 7 bases; unmatched junction bases: 5. The CDR3 length is 14 residues. CDR3 nucleotides: TGTGCCAGCAGTGTGACAGGGGGCTACCAGCCCCAGCATTTT. Amino acids: CASSVTGGYQPQHF.

The chain combines TRBV4-3 with TRBJ1-2; 10 positions agree with TRBD1. CDR3 length equals 14 residues. Germline CDR1 reads LGHNA; CDR2 reads YSLEER. With 5 bases clipped from V and 6 bases from J, the junction kept 6 bases outside the gene matches. The CDR3 is CASSSRGTGDGYTF. The CDR3 DNA sequence: TGCGCCAGCAGCTCACGCGGGACAGGGGATGGCTACACCTTC.